Reported below is one TCR beta chain. The sample comes from a study of blood T cell repertoires in COVID-19. Overall study context: From the United States, Italy and Spain came samples of acute and convalescent COVID-19.

Sequencing used immunoSEQ multiplex PCR; TCRdb keeps in-frame clones, though not all of them. This sample carries some 100,000 clones, over 80% of them seen once, and the ten largest clones take around 1.8%. The sample was peripheral blood. This TCR derives from a human donor with active COVID-19. The donor label of this sample is uncertain.

The CDR3 coding sequence is TGTGCCAGCGACGACAGGGGGCGATACGAGCAGTACTTC. Translation gives CASDDRGRYEQYF. The chain recombines TRBV6-6 with TRBJ2-7, with 10 nucleotides matching TRBD1. Germline CDR1 MNHNY, CDR2 SVGAGI (reference sequence). V shed 8 bases, J shed 4 bases, and the junction held 5 bases outside the gene matches. This CDR3 has 13 residues.